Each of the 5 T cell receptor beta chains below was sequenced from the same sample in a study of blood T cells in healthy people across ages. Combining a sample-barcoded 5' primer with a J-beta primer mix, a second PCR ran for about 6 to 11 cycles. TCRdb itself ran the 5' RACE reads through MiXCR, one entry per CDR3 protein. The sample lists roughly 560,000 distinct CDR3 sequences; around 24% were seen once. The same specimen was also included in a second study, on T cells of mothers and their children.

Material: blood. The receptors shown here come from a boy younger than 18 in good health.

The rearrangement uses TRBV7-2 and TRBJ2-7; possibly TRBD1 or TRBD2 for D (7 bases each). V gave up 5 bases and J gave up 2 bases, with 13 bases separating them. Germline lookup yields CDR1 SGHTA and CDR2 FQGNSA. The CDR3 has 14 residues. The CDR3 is CASSLQGRAYEQYF. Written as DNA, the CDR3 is TGTGCCAGCAGCCTACAGGGGAGGGCCTACGAGCAGTACTTC. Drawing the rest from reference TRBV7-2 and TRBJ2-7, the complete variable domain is GAGVSQSPSNKVTEKGKDVELRCDPISGHTALYWYRQSLGQGLEFLIYFQGNSAPDKSGLPSDRFSAERTGGSVSTLTIQRTQQEDSAVYLCASSLQGRAYEQYFGPGTRLTVT.

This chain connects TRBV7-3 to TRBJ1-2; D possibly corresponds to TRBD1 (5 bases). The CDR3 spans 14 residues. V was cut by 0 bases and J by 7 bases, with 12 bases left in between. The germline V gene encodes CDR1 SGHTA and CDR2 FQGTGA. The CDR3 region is CASSLTRGDPGYTF. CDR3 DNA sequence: TGTGCCAGCAGCTTAACAAGGGGCGATCCTGGCTACACCTTC.

The CDR3 protein is CSVGGVSTDTQYF. The DNA of the CDR3 is TGCAGCGTTGGGGGCGTTAGCACAGATACGCAGTATTTT. This rearrangement joins TRBV29-1 to TRBJ2-3; D might be TRBD1 (5 bases). CDR1 is SQVTM and CDR2 is ANQGSEA in the germline V gene. The CDR3 spans 13 residues. V lost 4 bases, J lost 0 bases, and 8 bases lay in between.

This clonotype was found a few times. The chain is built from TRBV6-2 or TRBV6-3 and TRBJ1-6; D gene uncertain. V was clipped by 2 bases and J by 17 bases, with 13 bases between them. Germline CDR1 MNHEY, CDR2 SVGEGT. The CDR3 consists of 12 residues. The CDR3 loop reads CASSYTTSSVHF. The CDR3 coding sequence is TGTGCCAGCAGTTACACGACATCATCGGTCCACTTT.

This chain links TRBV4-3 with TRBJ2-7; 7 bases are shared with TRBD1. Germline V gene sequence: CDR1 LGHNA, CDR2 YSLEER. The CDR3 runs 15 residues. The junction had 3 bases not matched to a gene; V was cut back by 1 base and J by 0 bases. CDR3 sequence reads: CASSQAPGGSYEQYF. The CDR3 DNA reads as TGCGCCAGCAGCCAAGCACCAGGGGGCTCCTACGAGCAGTACTTC.